A selection of T cell receptor beta chains follows, all from one sample in a study of early T cells in non-severe SARS-CoV-2 infection. TCRdb reprocessed the 5' RACE reads with MiXCR, giving one entry per CDR3 protein. The sample holds roughly 17,000 distinct CDR3 sequences, 4% to 5.5% seen once. What was sequenced was whole blood. Every receptor here comes from an adult who was a healthcare worker with PCR-confirmed SARS-CoV-2 infection or an uninfected control (not recorded which). Both conserved end residues are part of each CDR3. The D gene is left open where the match is weak. The size entry is marked missing in some rows and otherwise reads once, few, many or a size class.

>TRBJ2-2|many|TRBV7-7|NA
TGTGCCAGCAGCTTGGACCCGGCTGGGGAGCTGTTTTTT
CASSLDPAGELFF
>TRBJ1-4|many|TRBV28|TRBD1
TGTGCCAGCATCCCAGGGGGCGCGTTTAGAACTAATGAAAAACTGTTTTTT
CASIPGGAFRTNEKLFF
>TRBJ1-1|many|TRBV30|NA
TGTGCCTGGAGTCCTCTGAACACTGAAGCTTTCTTT
CAWSPLNTEAFF
>TRBJ2-6|many|TRBV6-5|NA
TGTGCCAGCAGTTATTCAGACACTGGGGCCAACGTCCTGACTTTC
CASSYSDTGANVLTF
>TRBJ2-7|medium-sized|TRBV11-2|NA
TGTGCCAGCGGGTCGGACGGTTCCTACGAGCAGTACTTC
CASGSDGSYEQYF
>TRBJ2-7|few|TRBV3-1|TRBD2
TGTGCCAGCAGCCCGCAAGGACTAGCGGGGACAAAATACCGCTACGAGCAGTACTTC
CASSPQGLAGTKYRYEQYF
>TRBJ2-6|many|TRBV19|NA
TGTGCCAGTAGTGTGGAAACAGGACAGTCTGGGGCCAACGTCCTGACTTTC
CASSVETGQSGANVLTF
>TRBJ2-3|few|TRBV10-3|NA
TGTGCCATCAGTGAGGAAGCCTATACGCAGTATTTT
CAISEEAYTQYF
>TRBJ2-1|few|TRBV7-3|TRBD2
TGTGCCAGCAGCTTAATTCCTAGCGGGGGATACAATGAGCAGTTCTTC
CASSLIPSGGYNEQFF
>TRBJ1-2|many|TRBV10-1|NA
TGCGCCAGCAGTGAGTTTGGTAACTATGGCTACACCTTC
CASSEFGNYGYTF
>TRBJ1-1|medium-sized|TRBV7-9|TRBD1
TGTGCCAGCAGCACACTAACAGACAGGGGATGGACTGAAGCTTTCTTT
CASSTLTDRGWTEAFF
>TRBJ2-5|medium-sized|TRBV30|TRBD2
TGTGCCTGGACTAGCGGGAGCGCTAAGACCCAGTACTTC
CAWTSGSAKTQYF
>TRBJ2-7|many|TRBV12-3/TRBV12-4|NA
TGTGCCAGCAGTATGGGGCAGGGAAACGACGAGCAGTACTTC
CASSMGQGNDEQYF
>TRBJ2-5|medium-sized|TRBV27|TRBD2
TGTGCCAGCAGTAGACTAGCGGGATCGGAGGTGTCAGAGACCCAGTACTTC
CASSRLAGSEVSETQYF
>TRBJ1-2|medium-sized|TRBV6-5|NA
TGTGCCAGCAGTCGAGACGGATTCTATGGCTACACCTTC
CASSRDGFYGYTF
>TRBJ1-1|many|TRBV5-1|NA
TGCGCCAGCAGCTTCTCTAGGGGTGGGCCGAACACTGAAGCTTTCTTT
CASSFSRGGPNTEAFF
>TRBJ2-1|few|TRBV6-5|NA
TGTGCCAGCAGTACCGAGATGGGCCACTCCTACAATGAGCAGTTCTTC
CASSTEMGHSYNEQFF
>TRBJ1-2|medium-sized|TRBV7-6|TRBD1
TGTGCCAGCAGCCCCTACACCACGGGACAGATCTATGGCTACACCTTC
CASSPYTTGQIYGYTF
>TRBJ1-2|medium-sized|TRBV20-1|NA
TGCAGTGCTAGAGCGGAGCGCAGTGGCTACACCTTC
CSARAERSGYTF
>TRBJ2-2|many|TRBV7-2|TRBD2
TGTGCCAGCAGCTTAGGACTAGCTTACACCGGGGAGCTGTTTTTT
CASSLGLAYTGELFF
>TRBJ2-3|few|TRBV7-2|TRBD2
TGTGCCAGCAGCTTCAGACTAGCGGGTGGTGCAGATACGCAGTATTTT
CASSFRLAGGADTQYF
>TRBJ2-5|NA|TRBV5-1|NA
TGCGCCAGCAGCTCAATGGACACAGGGCGGAGAGAGACCCAGTACTTC
CASSSMDTGRRETQYF
>TRBJ1-1|many|TRBV2|TRBD1
TGTGCCTCCCGGGTGCAGGGGGCTCTGAACACTGAAGCTTTCTTT
CASRVQGALNTEAFF